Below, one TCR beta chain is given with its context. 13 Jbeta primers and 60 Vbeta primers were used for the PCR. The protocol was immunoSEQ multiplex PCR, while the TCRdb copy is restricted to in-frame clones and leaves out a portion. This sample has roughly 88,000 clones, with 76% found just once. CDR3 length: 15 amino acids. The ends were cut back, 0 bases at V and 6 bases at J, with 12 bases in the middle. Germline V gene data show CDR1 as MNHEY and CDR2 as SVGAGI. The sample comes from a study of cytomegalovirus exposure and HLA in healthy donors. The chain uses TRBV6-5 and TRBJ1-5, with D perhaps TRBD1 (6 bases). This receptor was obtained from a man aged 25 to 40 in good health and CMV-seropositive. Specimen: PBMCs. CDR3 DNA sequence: TGTGCCAGCAGTTACTCCACAGGGCTGGGTCAGCCCCAGCATTTT. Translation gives CASSYSTGLGQPQHF.